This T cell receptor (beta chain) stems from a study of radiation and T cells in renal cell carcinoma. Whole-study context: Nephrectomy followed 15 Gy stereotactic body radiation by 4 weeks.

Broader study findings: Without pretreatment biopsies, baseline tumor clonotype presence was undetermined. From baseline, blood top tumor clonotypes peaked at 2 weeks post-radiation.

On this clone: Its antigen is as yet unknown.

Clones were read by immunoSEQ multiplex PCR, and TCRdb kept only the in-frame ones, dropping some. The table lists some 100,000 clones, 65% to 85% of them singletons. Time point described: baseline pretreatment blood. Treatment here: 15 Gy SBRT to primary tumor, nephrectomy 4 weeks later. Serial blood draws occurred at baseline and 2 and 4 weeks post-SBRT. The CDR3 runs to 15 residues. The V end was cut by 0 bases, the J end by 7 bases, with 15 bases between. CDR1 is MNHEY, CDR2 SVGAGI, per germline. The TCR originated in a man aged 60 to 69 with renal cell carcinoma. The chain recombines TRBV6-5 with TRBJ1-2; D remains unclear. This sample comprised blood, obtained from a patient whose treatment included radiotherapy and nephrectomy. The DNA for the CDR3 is TGTGCCAGCAGTTACTCGCCGGGGTTCAAACGTGGCTACACCTTC. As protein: CASSYSPGFKRGYTF.